Following are 12 T cell receptor beta chains from one sample sequenced in a study of CD8+CD57+ T cells in acquired aplastic anemia. The use of genomic DNA as template underpinned the TCR beta VDJ and CDR3 profiling. TCRdb re-called the reads through MiXCR, storing one row per CDR3 protein. Here the sample spans a few hundred thousand distinct CDR3 sequences, around 72% being singletons. Specimen: sorted CD4+, CD8+, or CD8+CD57+ T cells (not recorded which) from PBMCs. These receptors were obtained from a human donor in good health, serving as a control.

The chain joins TRBV7-2 to TRBJ2-7; D is unclear. Trimming took 5 bases from V and 0 from J, leaving 11 bases between them. Germline CDR1 and CDR2: SGHTA and FQGNSA. The CDR3 runs to 14 residues. Here the CDR3 reads CASSVEQDSYEQYF. CDR3 bases: TGTGCCAGCAGCGTAGAGCAAGACTCCTACGAGCAGTACTTC.

Details on this clonotype: The CDR3 ends on some other residue instead of the conserved phenylalanine or tryptophan, so this is likely a read error. The DNA is omitted, as the CDR3 cannot be located on it reliably, and the CDR3 follows TCRdb's listing. V is TRBV5-1 and J is TRBJ1-2; the table's D call TRBD1 went unverified against the DNA. Ends included, the CDR3 has 11 residues. Germline assignment: CDR1 SGHRS and CDR2 YFSETQ. This CDR3 reads CASSVGGGCTH.

This chain uses TRBV20-1 with TRBJ2-5; D may correspond to TRBD1 or TRBD2 (5 bases each). Germline V CDR1 and CDR2: DFQATT, SNEGSKA (reference sequence). Trimming shortened V by 3 bases and J by 5 bases, and 19 bases separated the two germline ends. There are 15 residues in the CDR3. CDR3 nucleotides: TGCAGTGCTAGGAGACTTTTGGGGACCAACGAGACCCAGTACTTC. It translates to CSARRLLGTNETQYF.

In the case of this clonotype: The conserved final phenylalanine or tryptophan is absent from the CDR3, which likely points to a read error. Because the CDR3's place on the DNA is in doubt, the DNA is left out and the CDR3 is given as listed by TCRdb. The rearrangement uses TRBV14 and TRBJ1-1. Germline V lookup: CDR1 SGHDN, CDR2 FVKESK. The CDR3 extends over 13 residues, inclusive of both ends. Here the CDR3 reads CASSLDKREAFFV.

The rearrangement joins TRBV5-6 to TRBJ2-6, with 11 bases identical to TRBD1. The junction had 2 bases not matched to a gene; V was cut back by 0 bases and J by 3 bases. Per the germline V gene, CDR1 is SGHDT and CDR2 is YYEEEE. The CDR3 runs to 17 residues. For the CDR3, the DNA is TGTGCCAGCAGCTTGGGGACAGGGGGCATTGGGGCCAACGTCCTGACTTTC. It is translated as CASSLGTGGIGANVLTF.

Points on this clonotype: Because it lacks the conserved phenylalanine or tryptophan at the end, this CDR3 is likely a read error. Because the CDR3's place on the DNA is in doubt, the DNA is left out and the CDR3 is given as listed by TCRdb. This sequence joins TRBV9 and TRBJ1-1; the DNA was not used to check the table's D call, TRBD1. Including both end residues, the CDR3 is 13 amino acids long. CDR1 is SGDLS, CDR2 YYNGEE, per germline. The CDR3 spells CASSFTAGQGATL.

Remarks on this clonotype: Germline is not matched at one junction end, which may reflect a read error. The V and J genes are TRBV5-8 and TRBJ1-2; D perhaps matches TRBD1 (5 bases). Germline assignment: CDR1 SGHTS and CDR2 YDEGEE. This CDR3 spans 16 amino acids. The CDR3 protein is CASSLGTGAEYYGYTF. CDR3 coding DNA: TGCGCCAGCAGCCTTGGGACCGGAGCCGAATACTATGGCTACACCTTC.

This clonotype has a count of ten or more. The chain recombines TRBV10-3 with TRBJ2-1, with TRBD2 matching over 11 bases. The CDR3 loop spans 15 amino acids. Germline V gene sequence: CDR1 ENHRY, CDR2 SYGVKD. The V gene end was trimmed by 3 bases and the J gene end by 5 bases; junction bases not matched to a gene: 3. The CDR3 region is CAISDPGLADNEQFF. For the CDR3, the DNA is TGTGCCATCAGTGATCCGGGACTAGCGGACAATGAGCAGTTCTTC.

Regarding this clonotype: Because it lacks the conserved phenylalanine or tryptophan at the end, this CDR3 is likely a read error. The DNA is omitted, as the CDR3 cannot be located on it reliably, and the CDR3 follows TCRdb's listing. This chain uses TRBV20-1 with TRBJ1-5. Ends included, the CDR3 has 10 residues. Germline CDR1 reads DFQATT; CDR2 reads SNEGSKA (reference sequence). The CDR3 sequence: CSARVLGGRA.

The chain uses TRBV7-2 and TRBJ1-4; no firm D call. The CDR3 has 12 residues. Trimming removed 1 base at V and 12 bases at J, with 9 bases between. Germline assignment: CDR1 SGHTA and CDR2 FQGNSA. The CDR3 DNA follows: TGTGCCAGCAGCTTAGAGCTAGATGAACTGTTTTTT. Amino acids: CASSLELDELFF.

The chain couples TRBV2 to TRBJ1-6, with D possibly being TRBD1 (5 bases). The CDR3 is 14 amino acids. Deletions cut 6 bases from V and 18 bases from J, with 24 bases between. Germline V gene lookup returns CDR1 SNHLY and CDR2 FYNNEI. CDR3 bases: TGTGCCAGCAGCTTTGAGCAGGGCTATACACCGCCCCACTTT. It yields the protein CASSFEQGYTPPHF.

In the case of this clonotype: Lacking the conserved final phenylalanine or tryptophan, this CDR3 likely reflects a read error. No DNA is shown, since the ends of the CDR3 on it are uncertain; the CDR3 is the one TCRdb lists. The chain has TRBV7-9 and TRBJ2-5; TRBD1, as called in the table, went unchecked against the DNA. Germline V gene sequence: CDR1 SEHNR, CDR2 FQNEAQ (reference sequence). A total of 13 residues make up the CDR3, ends included. The chain's CDR3 is CASSEVAGANEKL.